Described below is a single T cell receptor beta chain sequence and its context. As handled by the study authors: For nucleated cells, counts were estimated from reference gene primer amplification. Only in-frame clones appear in the TCRdb table, and some are missing; sequencing was by immunoSEQ multiplex PCR. Clone size and V and J calls were adopted from that table, with D and trimming inferred from the DNA. The sample yields 250,000 to 300,000 clones, around three quarters seen once. This sample is part of a study of blood T cell repertoires in COVID-19. V dropped 8 bases and J dropped 0 bases, with 10 bases sitting between them. The CDR3 loop spans 13 amino acids. In germline, CDR1 is SGHTA, CDR2 FQGNSA.

This clonotype was obtained from a woman older than 75 with acute or convalescent COVID-19. The source material was peripheral blood. The chain has TRBV7-2 and TRBJ1-1; D possibly corresponds to TRBD1 (5 bases). CDR3 loop: CASREDMNTEAFF. CDR3 DNA: TGTGCCAGCCGGGAGGACATGAACACTGAAGCTTTCTTT.